Below, 26 T cell receptor beta chains from the same sample are listed, as sequenced in a study of T cells in Graves' hyperthyroidism and ophthalmopathy. The source material, RNA transcripts, was used to amplify TCR beta CDR3 regions. First-round RT-PCR with HTBI primers amplified the TCR CDR3 region. MiXCR, run by TCRdb on the multiplex PCR reads, gives a single entry per CDR3 protein. The sample yields roughly 400,000 distinct CDR3 sequences, around 15% seen once. Sequencing was done on a sample of blood. These receptors were collected from a man over 45 with Graves' ophthalmopathy.

This clonotype has ten or more counts. The rearrangement links TRBV20-1 to TRBJ2-5; D might be TRBD1 (6 bases). V was shortened by 8 bases and J by 4 bases, with 14 bases between the two germline ends. This CDR3 is 12 amino acids long. Per the germline V gene, CDR1 is DFQATT and CDR2 is SNEGSKA (reference sequence). The CDR3 spells CSTDQGGETQYF. The CDR3 DNA reads as TGCAGTACCGACCAAGGGGGAGAGACCCAGTACTTC.

The rearrangement links TRBV7-9 to TRBJ2-1; 10 bases are a match to TRBD1. CDR1 is SEHNR, CDR2 FQNEAQ, per germline (reference sequence). The CDR3 is made up of 14 amino acids. Trimming removed 5 bases from V and 5 bases from J; junction bases left unmatched: 3. CDR3 sequence: CASSKGQGNNEQFF. The CDR3 DNA reads TGTGCCAGCAGCAAGGGACAGGGGAACAATGAGCAGTTCTTC.

This clonotype was detected a few times. This rearrangement joins TRBV6-1 to TRBJ1-5; D not certain. From germline, CDR1 is MNHNS and CDR2 SASEGT. CDR3 length: 17 residues. V lost 2 bases and J lost 4, with 18 bases in between. For the CDR3, the DNA is TGTGCCAGCAGTGAACGGGCGTCTCGGGGATCGAATCAGCCCCAGCATTTT. Translation: CASSERASRGSNQPQHF.

This clonotype was seen ten or more times. V and J are TRBV5-1 and TRBJ2-2, with a weak D call TRBD1 (6 bases). The V gene lost 7 bases and the J gene lost 2 bases, with 12 bases spanning the gap. CDR3 length: 14 amino acids. Germline CDR1 reads SGHRS; CDR2 reads YFSETQ. The CDR3, as DNA: TGCGCCAGCTTGACAGGAGATAACACCGGGGAGCTGTTTTTT. Its translation: CASLTGDNTGELFF.

This clonotype was observed many times. The chain couples TRBV10-3 to TRBJ2-7; D ambiguous. In germline, CDR1 is ENHRY, CDR2 SYGVKD. The CDR3 contains 14 residues. The V and J ends lost 3 bases and 2 bases respectively, with 11 bases between them. The CDR3 coding sequence is TGTGCCATCAGTGATTTACAAAAGACCTACGAGCAGTACTTC. This codes for CAISDLQKTYEQYF.

This clonotype showed up many times. The chain links TRBV6-2 or TRBV6-3 to TRBJ1-1; D possibly corresponds to TRBD1 (5 bases). Trimming cost V 2 bases and J 3 bases, with 16 bases left between them. CDR1 and CDR2 (germline): MNHEY, SVGEGT. The CDR3 contains 16 residues. The CDR3 protein is CASSYETTRVYTEAFF. The CDR3 coding sequence is TGTGCCAGCAGTTACGAAACAACCAGGGTTTACACTGAAGCTTTCTTT.

There are a few counts of this clonotype. At one end the junction does not follow the germline gene, possibly because of a read error. The genes are TRBV28 and TRBJ1-1; D ambiguous. The V gene's germline CDR1 is MDHEN and CDR2 SYDVKM. The CDR3 is 13 amino acids. For the CDR3, the DNA is TGTGCCAGCAGTTTACTTGTTAACACTGCAGCTTTCTTT. This encodes CASSLLVNTAAFF. The entire variable domain, with the rest obtained from reference TRBV28 and TRBJ1-1, is as follows: DVKVTQSSRYLVKRTGEKVFLECVQDMDHENMFWYRQDPGLGLRLIYFSYDVKMKEKGDIPEGYSVSREKKERFSLILESASTNQTSMYLCASSLLVNTAAFFGQGTRLTVV.

This clonotype was counted ten times or more. V usage is TRBV12-3 or TRBV12-4 and J usage is TRBJ2-1; a possible D gene is TRBD1 (6 bases). CDR3 length equals 15 residues. Trimming cost V 8 bases and J 4 bases, with 18 bases left between them. The CDR3 coding sequence is TGTGCCAGCGCCCCTCTGGGCAGGGGATACAATGAGCAGTTCTTC. Encoded protein: CASAPLGRGYNEQFF.

This clonotype has ten or more counts. The chain combines TRBV11-3 with TRBJ2-5; a weak D match, TRBD2 (5 bases). Per the germline V gene, CDR1 is SGHNT and CDR2 is YENEEA. Trimming stripped 5 bases from V and 11 bases from J, with 12 bases between. The CDR3 spans 11 residues. CDR3: CASSLERAQYF. CDR3 bases: TGTGCCAGCAGCCTCGAGAGGGCACAGTACTTC. Using reference TRBV11-3 and TRBJ2-5 for the parts outside the CDR3, the full variable domain is EAGVVQSPRYKIIEKKQPVAFWCNPISGHNTLYWYLQNLGQGPELLIRYENEEAVDDSQLPKDRFSAERLKGVDSTLKIQPAELGDSAVYLCASSLERAQYFGPGTRLLVL.

In this sample, this clonotype turned up many times. The CDR3 DNA reads as TGTGCCAGCAGCTTGACTAGCGGAACTACTGGGGTGGAGACCCAGTACTTC. Residues: CASSLTSGTTGVETQYF. The chain links TRBV11-2 to TRBJ2-5, with TRBD2 matching 9 bases. The CDR3 extends over 17 amino acids. V gave up 3 bases and J gave up 5 bases; unmatched junction bases: 13. CDR1 and CDR2 (germline): SGHAT, FQNNGV.

The rearrangement links TRBV29-1 to TRBJ1-1, with a tentative D call TRBD1 (6 bases). The CDR3 is 11 amino acids. The germline gives CDR1 SQVTM, CDR2 ANQGSEA. V lost 7 bases and J lost 11, with 17 bases in between. As DNA, the CDR3 is TGCAGCGCGCTCGGGGGCCTTGGGGCTTTCTTT. Amino acids: CSALGGLGAFF.

The chain links TRBV6-2 or TRBV6-3 to TRBJ2-1; perhaps TRBD2 as D (7 bases). The germline V and J ends were trimmed by 2 bases and 6 bases, with 11 bases remaining between them. The CDR3 is made up of 14 amino acids. Germline V gene sequence: CDR1 MNHEY, CDR2 SVGEGT. The CDR3 coding sequence is TGTGCCAGCAGTTACCCGGGGGGCGGCAATGAGCAGTTCTTC. Its protein product is CASSYPGGGNEQFF.

This clonotype has just a few counts. The chain combines TRBV10-3 with TRBJ2-3, with 9 nucleotides matching TRBD1. After removal of 5 bases from V and 4 bases from J, the junction contained 7 bases not matched to a gene. This CDR3 is 15 amino acids long. Germline CDR1 and CDR2: ENHRY and SYGVKD. CDR3 protein: CAISFVDRGPDTQYF. In DNA form, the CDR3 reads TGTGCCATCAGTTTTGTGGACAGGGGCCCAGATACGCAGTATTTT.

This clonotype was observed many times. The rearrangement joins TRBV11-3 to TRBJ2-1; TRBD2 matches 10 bases. Germline V gene data show CDR1 as SGHNT and CDR2 as YENEEA. This CDR3 spans 14 amino acids. J lost 14 bases, V lost 1 base, and 8 bases had no gene match. CDR3 residues: CASSLGTSGGREFF. CDR3 coding DNA: TGTGCCAGCAGCTTAGGGACTAGCGGAGGTAGGGAGTTCTTC.

In its sample, this clonotype was seen many times. The CDR3 region is CASSAEQGWGEQYF. Written as DNA, the CDR3 is TGTGCCAGCAGTGCCGAACAGGGTTGGGGCGAGCAGTACTTC. The chain has TRBV6-1 and TRBJ2-7; tentative D call: TRBD1 (6 bases). This CDR3 has 14 residues. Germline V lookup: CDR1 MNHNS, CDR2 SASEGT. The V end was cut by 4 bases, the J end by 6 bases, with 16 bases between.

This clonotype was picked up many times. The rearrangement joins TRBV27 to TRBJ1-5, with a weak D call TRBD1 (5 bases). The CDR3 is 14 amino acids. Per germline, CDR1 MNHEY and CDR2 SMNVEV (reference sequence). The ends were cut back, 6 bases at V and 3 bases at J, with 12 bases in the middle. The CDR3: CASSQGRINQPQHF. The DNA for the CDR3 is TGTGCCAGCAGCCAGGGACGAATCAATCAGCCCCAGCATTTT.

This clonotype was detected many times. V is TRBV20-1 and J is TRBJ2-7, with 12 bases that match TRBD2. This CDR3 region has 15 residues. In germline, CDR1 is DFQATT, CDR2 SNEGSKA (reference sequence). V shed 3 bases and J 5 bases; nucleotides not matched to a gene: 8. The CDR3 DNA reads as TGCAGTGCTAGTGAAACGACTAGCGGGAGACACGAGCAGTACTTC. This gives the protein CSASETTSGRHEQYF.

This clonotype came up many times. CDR3 loop: CASSETTDYEQYF. CDR3 in DNA: TGTGCCAGCAGTGAAACGACTGACTACGAGCAGTACTTC. This chain joins TRBV2 and TRBJ2-7; no definite D call. The V end lost 2 bases, the J end lost 3 bases, and 8 bases lay between the germline ends. Germline CDR1 reads SNHLY; CDR2 reads FYNNEI. The CDR3 totals 13 residues.

This clonotype was observed at least ten times. The chain recombines TRBV2 with TRBJ2-2; D is possibly TRBD1 or TRBD2 (5 bases each). This CDR3 has 15 residues. V dropped 8 bases and J dropped 4 bases, with 17 bases sitting between them. Germline V gene lookup returns CDR1 SNHLY and CDR2 FYNNEI. The CDR3 DNA is TGTGCCAGCCCCATGGGGGAGTCGGGCACCGGGGAGCTGTTTTTT. Translation gives CASPMGESGTGELFF.

The sample holds many counts of this clonotype. This chain joins TRBV7-9 and TRBJ2-5, with 11 bases aligning to TRBD1. V lost 0 bases and J lost 3; bases outside the gene matches: 3. Per germline, CDR1 SEHNR and CDR2 FQNEAQ (reference sequence). The CDR3 runs 16 residues. CDR3 coding DNA: TGTGCCAGCAGCTTAGCCAGGACAGGGGGCGAAGAGACCCAGTACTTC. This translates into CASSLARTGGEETQYF.

This clonotype was seen repeatedly, ten times or more. This chain connects TRBV5-1 to TRBJ1-6, with a possible D match to TRBD1 (6 bases). Trimming shortened V by 7 bases and J by 7 bases, and 12 bases separated the two germline ends. CDR3 size: 13 residues. Germline V CDR1 and CDR2: SGHRS, YFSETQ. CDR3 bases: TGCGCCAGCGCAAACAGGGAAAATTCACCCCTCCACTTT. As protein: CASANRENSPLHF.

This clonotype appeared many times. The chain couples TRBV27 to TRBJ2-5; D unclear. CDR1 MNHEY and CDR2 SMNVEV come from the germline V gene (reference sequence). Trimming removed 5 bases from V and 5 bases from J, with 6 bases in between. The CDR3 consists of 11 residues. CDR3 loop: CASSGLETQYF. Here the CDR3 DNA reads TGTGCCAGCAGTGGGTTGGAGACCCAGTACTTC.

About this clonotype: This sequence may be a read error, since a much larger clone differs from it by one base. This chain uses TRBV7-8 with TRBJ2-5; D possibly corresponds to TRBD2 (6 bases). The CDR3 has 13 residues. CDR1 is SGHVS and CDR2 is FQNEAQ in the germline V gene. The chain's CDR3 is CVSSPKSGQTQYF. CDR3 nucleotides: TGTGTCAGCAGCCCTAAGAGCGGGCAGACCCAGTACTTC. The full variable domain, with the rest looked up from reference TRBV7-8 and TRBJ2-5, is GAGVSQSPRYKVAKRGQDVALRCDPISGHVSLFWYQQALGQGPEFLTYFQNEAQLDKSGLPSDRFFAERPEGSVSTLKIQRTQQEDSAVYLCVSSPKSGQTQYFGPGTRLLVL.

Many counts were recorded for this clonotype. The rearrangement uses TRBV6-2 or TRBV6-3 and TRBJ2-1; D possibly uses TRBD1 or TRBD2 (5 bases each). This CDR3 is built from 22 residues. V was cut by 0 bases and J by 9 bases, with 36 bases left in between. CDR1 and CDR2 from the germline V gene are MNHEY and SVGEGT. CDR3: CASSYSMGVHLPSPAIFGEQFF. For the CDR3, the DNA is TGTGCCAGCAGTTACTCGATGGGGGTGCACCTTCCATCTCCCGCTATTTTCGGTGAGCAGTTCTTC.

This clonotype showed up many times. The chain recombines TRBV5-1 with TRBJ2-7; D ambiguous. This CDR3 region has 13 residues. The germline V gene has CDR1 SGHRS and CDR2 YFSETQ. Trimming shortened V by 4 bases and J by 5 bases, and 13 bases separated the two germline ends. The CDR3 here is CASSLGPQDEQYF. As DNA, the CDR3 is TGCGCCAGCAGCCTCGGGCCCCAGGACGAGCAGTACTTC.

The V gene is TRBV7-9, the J gene TRBJ2-7; TRBD2 might be the D (5 bases). CDR1 is SEHNR, CDR2 FQNEAQ, per germline (reference sequence). Between the trimmed V and J ends, which lost 6 bases and 2 bases, there was a span of 14 bases. The CDR3 loop spans 14 amino acids. The CDR3 region is CASSPSGVTYEQYF. The CDR3 coding sequence is TGTGCCAGCAGTCCGTCCGGGGTCACCTACGAGCAGTACTTC.